These T cell receptor beta chains were read from a single sample in a study of T cells in Graves' hyperthyroidism and ophthalmopathy. TCRdb re-derived calls from the multiplex PCR reads in MiXCR, one entry per CDR3 protein. The table includes about 210,000 distinct CDR3 sequences, roughly 18% detected once. Sequencing was carried out using blood. The receptor source for this set is a man aged 50 or older with Graves' hyperthyroidism. The CDR3 runs from the conserved cysteine through the conserved F or W. Fields, in order: CDR3 DNA, CDR3 protein, V gene, J gene, D gene, clone size. A D gene is named only where the DNA matches it firmly. Rows may omit the clone size; those that give it use once, few, many or a size class.

cdr3_nt: TGTGCCAGCAAGTTAGGGGGCACAGAGACCCAGTACTTC; cdr3_aa: CASKLGGTETQYF; v_call: TRBV2; j_call: TRBJ2-5; d_call: TRBD1; clone_size: many
cdr3_nt: TGTGCCAGCACCAGGACTAGCGGGAATGAGCAGTTCTTC; cdr3_aa: CASTRTSGNEQFF; v_call: TRBV27; j_call: TRBJ2-1; d_call: TRBD2; clone_size: NA
cdr3_nt: TGTGCCAGCTCACCTTCCAGCTCTGGAAACACCATATATTTT; cdr3_aa: CASSPSSSGNTIYF; v_call: TRBV18; j_call: TRBJ1-3; d_call: NA; clone_size: NA
cdr3_nt: TGCAGTGCTAGAGCGACAGGGGGCGGAAGCTGGCGGGAGAGGTCTTACGAGCAGTACTTC; cdr3_aa: CSARATGGGSWRERSYEQYF; v_call: TRBV20-1; j_call: TRBJ2-7; d_call: TRBD1; clone_size: many
cdr3_nt: TGTGCCAGCTCACCCGGGACAGGGAAAGAGACCCAGTACTTC; cdr3_aa: CASSPGTGKETQYF; v_call: TRBV18; j_call: TRBJ2-5; d_call: TRBD1; clone_size: NA
cdr3_nt: TGTGCCAGCAGTTTAAACCTGAACACTGAAGCTTTCTTT; cdr3_aa: CASSLNLNTEAFF; v_call: TRBV28; j_call: TRBJ1-1; d_call: NA; clone_size: many
cdr3_nt: TGCAGTGCTAGAGATCCTAAACAGGGAGGAACTGAAGCTTTCTTT; cdr3_aa: CSARDPKQGGTEAFF; v_call: TRBV20-1; j_call: TRBJ1-1; d_call: NA; clone_size: many
cdr3_nt: TGTGCCAGCTCACCACGCCGGCTCGGTCTAGTTGGCCACGAGCAGTACTTC; cdr3_aa: CASSPRRLGLVGHEQYF; v_call: TRBV18; j_call: TRBJ2-7; d_call: NA; clone_size: many
cdr3_nt: TGTGCCAGCAGTGTAGGGTTTTCCGACGAGACCCAGTACTTC; cdr3_aa: CASSVGFSDETQYF; v_call: TRBV2; j_call: TRBJ2-5; d_call: NA; clone_size: few
cdr3_nt: TGCGCCAGCAGCTTGGAAGCGGGATTCTACGAGCAGTACTTC; cdr3_aa: CASSLEAGFYEQYF; v_call: TRBV5-1; j_call: TRBJ2-7; d_call: TRBD2; clone_size: NA
cdr3_nt: TGTGCCAGCAGTTACTCGAAACGTGAGGGCCTTCGCACAGATACGCAGTATTTT; cdr3_aa: CASSYSKREGLRTDTQYF; v_call: TRBV6-2/TRBV6-3; j_call: TRBJ2-3; d_call: NA; clone_size: few
cdr3_nt: TGTGCCAGCAGCTTCGGGGATGAGCAGTTCTTC; cdr3_aa: CASSFGDEQFF; v_call: TRBV7-9; j_call: TRBJ2-1; d_call: NA; clone_size: NA
cdr3_nt: TGTGCCAGCAGCTCCTCGACTCTCGCAACTAATGAAAAACTGTTTTTT; cdr3_aa: CASSSSTLATNEKLFF; v_call: TRBV7-8; j_call: TRBJ1-4; d_call: NA; clone_size: many
cdr3_nt: TGTGCCAGCAGTTTATCCCTACGCGGGCTAGCGGAACCCTACGAGCAGTACTTC; cdr3_aa: CASSLSLRGLAEPYEQYF; v_call: TRBV12-3/TRBV12-4; j_call: TRBJ2-7; d_call: TRBD2; clone_size: many
cdr3_nt: TGTGCCAGCAGTTTAACTCGATGGACCCAGTACTTC; cdr3_aa: CASSLTRWTQYF; v_call: TRBV12-3/TRBV12-4; j_call: TRBJ2-5; d_call: NA; clone_size: many
cdr3_nt: TGTGCCAGCAGCTCCAGCGGGAGATACACAGATACGCAGTATTTT; cdr3_aa: CASSSSGRYTDTQYF; v_call: TRBV5-6; j_call: TRBJ2-3; d_call: TRBD2; clone_size: NA
cdr3_nt: TGTGCCAGCAGTTTATCAGCTAGCGGGAATTCCTACGAGCAGTACTTC; cdr3_aa: CASSLSASGNSYEQYF; v_call: TRBV28; j_call: TRBJ2-7; d_call: TRBD2; clone_size: NA
cdr3_nt: TGTGCCAGCAGTCTTCGGGGTTTAAGCTCCTATAATTCACCCCTCCACTTT; cdr3_aa: CASSLRGLSSYNSPLHF; v_call: TRBV28; j_call: TRBJ1-6; d_call: NA; clone_size: few
cdr3_nt: TGTGCCAGCAGCATGGGACGGAGACCAAACTCTGGGGCCAACGTCCTGACTTTC; cdr3_aa: CASSMGRRPNSGANVLTF; v_call: TRBV7-8; j_call: TRBJ2-6; d_call: NA; clone_size: NA
cdr3_nt: TGTGCCAGCAGCTTAGGGCCAGGGGAGGCCTACGAGCAGTACTTC; cdr3_aa: CASSLGPGEAYEQYF; v_call: TRBV7-2; j_call: TRBJ2-7; d_call: NA; clone_size: many
cdr3_nt: TGTGCCAGCAGCTTAGATAAGGGCACTGAAGCTTTCTTT; cdr3_aa: CASSLDKGTEAFF; v_call: TRBV7-6; j_call: TRBJ1-1; d_call: NA; clone_size: many
cdr3_nt: TGTGCCAGCAGCATGCCCGGGACAGAAAAAGAGACCCAGTACTTC; cdr3_aa: CASSMPGTEKETQYF; v_call: TRBV7-3; j_call: TRBJ2-5; d_call: TRBD1; clone_size: NA